The 29 T cell receptor beta chains below come from one sample, sequenced in a study of T cell responses to AZD1222 COVID-19 vaccine. TCRdb's copy holds only in-frame clones and misses some; the assay was immunoSEQ multiplex PCR. The sample lists 130,000 or so clones; roughly nine tenths were seen once. This specimen consisted of peripheral blood, obtained on day 0 of AZD1222 vaccination. Receptors originate from an adult in good health.

This clone has just a few counts. This sequence joins TRBV29-1 and TRBJ2-7, with unresolved D. Germline values: CDR1 SQVTM, CDR2 ANQGSEA. The CDR3 consists of 12 residues. The V and J ends lost 4 bases and 3 bases respectively, with 10 bases between them. In DNA form, the CDR3 reads TGCAGCGTTGCGGCCAGCTTCTACGAGCAGTACTTC. Its protein product is CSVAASFYEQYF.

The J gene is TRBJ2-7, the V gene TRBV5-1, with 7 bases aligning to TRBD1. Germline V gives CDR1 SGHRS, CDR2 YFSETQ. This CDR3 is built from 13 residues. V shed 4 bases and J 2 bases; nucleotides not matched to a gene: 3. CDR3: CASSPTGTYEQYF. The CDR3 nucleotides read TGCGCCAGCAGCCCGACAGGGACCTACGAGCAGTACTTC.

The J gene is TRBJ1-2, the V gene TRBV29-1; no clear D. The germline V gene encodes CDR1 SQVTM and CDR2 ANQGSEA. Trimming removed 3 bases from V and 0 bases from J, with 14 bases in between. This CDR3 comprises 15 residues. The CDR3 DNA sequence: TGCAGCGTTGAGCCAGGCGGTCCGGCTAACTATGGCTACACCTTC. This translates into CSVEPGGPANYGYTF.

This chain joins TRBV3-1 (or the pseudogene TRBV3-2) and TRBJ1-1, with D unresolved. Germline V CDR1 and CDR2: LGHDT, YNNKEL (reference sequence). The CDR3 runs 14 residues. V was pared by 5 bases and J by 0 bases, with 10 bases between. The DNA of the CDR3 is TGTGCCAGCAGCAGAAGGACGGTGAACACTGAAGCTTTCTTT. The encoded protein is CASSRRTVNTEAFF.

This chain joins TRBV5-1 and TRBJ2-3, with D maybe TRBD2 (6 bases). Trimming cost V 2 bases and J 0 bases, with 13 bases left between them. Germline CDR1 reads SGHRS; CDR2 reads YFSETQ. The CDR3 consists of 16 residues. The CDR3 DNA is TGCGCCAGCAGCTTAGGAGGGAGCGCTAGCACAGATACGCAGTATTTT. Its protein product is CASSLGGSASTDTQYF.

This chain uses TRBV29-1 with TRBJ2-3, with 7 positions matching TRBD1. The CDR3 has 13 residues. Looked up from germline, CDR1 is SQVTM and CDR2 is ANQGSEA. Losses at the gene ends were 6 bases for V and 6 bases for J; bases not matched to a gene: 9. The CDR3 sequence: CSVTATGRDTQYF. The DNA for the CDR3 is TGCAGCGTGACGGCGACAGGGCGTGATACGCAGTATTTT.

CDR3 bases: TGTGCCAGCAGTTCCAGGGGCATCGAGTACGAGCAGTACTTC. It specifies CASSSRGIEYEQYF. The chain carries TRBV27 and TRBJ2-7, with D maybe TRBD1 (6 bases). Germline V lookup: CDR1 MNHEY, CDR2 SMNVEV (reference sequence). The CDR3 totals 14 residues. V was pared by 4 bases and J by 4 bases, with 14 bases between.

The rearrangement uses TRBV19 and TRBJ2-3; D possibly uses TRBD1 or TRBD2 (5 bases each). This CDR3 has 14 amino acids. V was cut by 11 bases and J by 0 bases, with 15 bases left in between. Germline V lookup: CDR1 LNHDA, CDR2 SQIVND (reference sequence). The CDR3 spells CAEGRVASTDTQYF. In DNA, the CDR3 is TGTGCCGAGGGGCGGGTGGCTAGCACAGATACGCAGTATTTT. Using reference TRBV19 and TRBJ2-3 for the parts outside the CDR3, the full variable domain is DGGITQSPKYLFRKEGQNVTLSCEQNLNHDAMYWYRQDPGQGLRLIYYSQIVNDFQKGDIAEGYSVSREKKESFPLTVTSAQKNPTAFYLCAEGRVASTDTQYFGPGTRLTVL.

The V call is TRBV30, the J call TRBJ1-2; the match to TRBD1 covers 9 bases. This CDR3 is 15 amino acids long. V lost 2 bases and J lost 6; bases outside the gene matches: 10. Germline CDR1 GTSNPN, CDR2 SVGIG (reference sequence). CDR3 nucleotides: TGTGCCTGGAGTTCGCTGGGACAGGGATTGGATGGCTACACCTTC. Translated: CAWSSLGQGLDGYTF. The variable domain in full, with the rest retrieved from reference TRBV30 and TRBJ1-2, is SQTIHQWPATLVQPVGSPLSLECTVEGTSNPNLYWYRQAAGRGLQLLFYSVGIGQISSEVPQNLSASRPQDRQFILSSKKLLLSDSGFYLCAWSSLGQGLDGYTFGSGTRLTVV.

This chain connects TRBV7-2 to TRBJ2-7; D remains unclear. CDR3 length: 15 amino acids. V was trimmed by 2 bases and J by 3 bases, leaving 14 bases between them. From germline, CDR1 is SGHTA and CDR2 FQGNSA. The CDR3 sequence is CASSLLWDVNYEQYF. For the CDR3, the DNA is TGTGCCAGCAGCTTATTGTGGGATGTCAACTACGAGCAGTACTTC.

This chain joins TRBV5-1 and TRBJ2-1; D perhaps matches TRBD1 (6 bases). V lost 2 bases and J 2 bases, leaving 11 bases between the germline ends. CDR1 and CDR2 from the germline V gene are SGHRS and YFSETQ. The length of the CDR3 is 15 residues. CDR3 region: CASSLMAGAYNEQFF. CDR3 DNA sequence: TGCGCCAGCAGCTTAATGGCAGGGGCCTACAATGAGCAGTTCTTC.

This chain links TRBV5-4 with TRBJ2-3, with 14 bases matching TRBD2. Germline lookup yields CDR1 SGHNT and CDR2 YYREEE (reference sequence). CDR3 length: 17 residues. J lost 4 bases, V lost 0 bases, and 4 bases had no gene match. The CDR3 region has the DNA TGTGCCAGCAGCTTGGGAGGGACTAGCGGGAGTGCAGATACGCAGTATTTT. Protein: CASSLGGTSGSADTQYF.

Points on this clone: Distinct nucleotide sequences in the sample also encode this CDR3. J is TRBJ1-2 and V is TRBV19, with TRBD1 matching 7 bases. The length of the CDR3 is 13 residues. Losses at the gene ends were 6 bases for V and 4 bases for J; bases not matched to a gene: 5. Per germline, CDR1 LNHDA and CDR2 SQIVND (reference sequence). CDR3 sequence (DNA): TGTGCCAGTAGCACCCGGGACAGCTATGGCTACACCTTC. Protein: CASSTRDSYGYTF.

The CDR3 sequence is CATRGTGNTGELFF. The CDR3 DNA is TGTGCCACCAGAGGGACAGGGAACACCGGGGAGCTGTTTTTT. V and J are TRBV6-6 and TRBJ2-2; 8 bases line up with TRBD1. The junction had 5 bases not matched to a gene; V was cut back by 10 bases and J by 1 base. Germline V gene sequence: CDR1 MNHNY, CDR2 SVGAGI (reference sequence). This CDR3 spans 14 amino acids.

This chain joins TRBV10-3 and TRBJ2-3, with 7 nucleotides matching TRBD2. The CDR3 is 15 amino acids. Per germline, CDR1 ENHRY and CDR2 SYGVKD. Unmatched junction bases numbered 14, after V lost 11 bases and J lost 3 bases. The CDR3 region has the DNA TGTGCCGCGCAAGGGCGCGGGAGCGGGACAGATACGCAGTATTTT. It translates to CAAQGRGSGTDTQYF.

The chain has TRBV29-1 and TRBJ1-2; 9 bases match TRBD1. This CDR3 region has 11 residues. Trimming removed 7 bases from V and 6 bases from J; junction bases left unmatched: 3. Germline values: CDR1 SQVTM, CDR2 ANQGSEA. The CDR3 loop reads CSATGGDGYTF. As DNA, the CDR3 is TGCAGCGCGACAGGGGGTGATGGCTACACCTTC. Full variable domain (rest looked up from reference TRBV29-1 and TRBJ1-2): SAVISQKPSRDICQRGTSLTIQCQVDSQVTMMFWYRQQPGQSLTLIATANQGSEATYESGFVIDKFPISRPNLTFSTLTVSNMSPEDSSIYLCSATGGDGYTFGSGTRLTVV.

V is TRBV7-9 and J is TRBJ2-3, with 7 nucleotides matching TRBD2. Germline assignment: CDR1 SEHNR and CDR2 FQNEAQ (reference sequence). The CDR3 is 14 amino acids. Germline trimming cut 5 bases from V and 1 base from J; bases unmatched to any gene: 3. The chain's CDR3 is CASSHTSGTDTQYF. CDR3 in DNA: TGTGCCAGCAGCCACACTAGCGGCACAGATACGCAGTATTTT. Together with reference TRBV7-9 and TRBJ2-3, the CDR3 gives the full variable domain: DTGVSQNPRHKITKRGQNVTFRCDPISEHNRLYWYRQTLGQGPEFLTYFQNEAQLEKSRLLSDRFSAERPKGSFSTLEIQRTEQGDSAMYLCASSHTSGTDTQYFGPGTRLTVL.

The chain uses TRBV4-1 and TRBJ2-1, with 10 bases lining up with TRBD2. Germline V gene sequence: CDR1 MGHRA, CDR2 YSYEKL. The trim removed 4 bases at V and 4 bases at J, leaving 4 bases unmatched. This CDR3 is built from 15 residues. This CDR3 reads CASSPGLAPYNEQFF. CDR3 DNA: TGCGCCAGCAGCCCGGGACTAGCGCCTTACAATGAGCAGTTCTTC.

This clone showed up just a few times. The rearrangement joins TRBV7-7 to TRBJ2-7, with D maybe TRBD1 (7 bases). Looked up from germline, CDR1 is SSHAT and CDR2 is FNYEAQ (reference sequence). V was cut by 11 bases and J by 4 bases, with 18 bases left in between. The CDR3 is made up of 13 amino acids. The CDR3 sequence: CASLGGGAYEQYF. For the CDR3, the DNA is TGTGCCTCTTTAGGAGGGGGCGCATACGAGCAGTACTTC.

The rearrangement links TRBV3-1 (or the pseudogene TRBV3-2) to TRBJ1-3; no firm D call. CDR1 and CDR2 (germline): LGHDT, YNNKEL (reference sequence). The CDR3 consists of 15 residues. Trimming pared 0 bases from V and 0 bases from J, leaving 6 bases between. CDR3 amino acids: CASSQETISGNTIYF. The CDR3 DNA reads TGTGCCAGCAGCCAAGAGACGATCTCTGGAAACACCATATATTTT.

In this sample, this clone turned up once. This chain connects TRBV6-6 to TRBJ1-1; 8 nucleotides align to TRBD1. Germline CDR1 MNHNY, CDR2 SVGAGI (reference sequence). CDR3 length: 20 residues. With 5 bases clipped from V and 0 bases from J, the junction kept 20 bases outside the gene matches. The CDR3 here is CASSPGGQASFRDLNTEAFF. Written as DNA, the CDR3 is TGTGCCAGCAGTCCAGGGGGCCAGGCTTCTTTCAGGGACCTGAACACTGAAGCTTTCTTT.

V is TRBV9 and J is TRBJ1-2, with 10 bases identical to TRBD1. The CDR3 contains 17 residues. Per the germline V gene, CDR1 is SGDLS and CDR2 is YYNGEE. The ends lost 3 bases at V and 5 bases at J; junction bases unmatched: 13. CDR3 in DNA: TGTGCCAGCAGCGCCTCGGGGACAGGGGAATGGGATTATGGCTACACCTTC. Protein: CASSASGTGEWDYGYTF.

This rearrangement joins TRBV7-8 to TRBJ2-1; the match to TRBD2 covers 9 bases. This CDR3 is built from 14 residues. Per the germline V gene, CDR1 is SGHVS and CDR2 is FQNEAQ. The V and J ends lost 6 bases and 9 bases, in that order; junction bases with no gene match: 9. As DNA, the CDR3 is TGTGCCAGCAGGTATAGCGGGAGAGTAGGTGAGCAGTTCTTC. Translated: CASRYSGRVGEQFF.

This chain uses TRBV19 with TRBJ2-7, with 16 bases lining up with TRBD2. This CDR3 comprises 17 residues. V gave up 4 bases and J gave up 0 bases; unmatched junction bases: 3. Per the germline V gene, CDR1 is LNHDA and CDR2 is SQIVND (reference sequence). The CDR3 DNA is TGTGCCAGTAGTAAGGGACTAGCGGGAGGGTCCTCCTACGAGCAGTACTTC. It translates to CASSKGLAGGSSYEQYF.

V usage is TRBV19 and J usage is TRBJ1-6, with unresolved D. Germline-derived CDR1 and CDR2 are LNHDA and SQIVND (reference sequence). There are 13 residues in the CDR3. Between the trimmed V and J ends, which lost 1 base and 8 bases, there was a span of 6 bases. For the CDR3, the DNA is TGTGCCAGTAGTATAGCAGCTGATTCACCCCTCCACTTT. Translated: CASSIAADSPLHF.

V usage is TRBV6-5 and J usage is TRBJ2-7; no reliable D call. Trimming cost V 6 bases and J 3 bases, with 15 bases left between them. Looked up from germline, CDR1 is MNHEY and CDR2 is SVGAGI. CDR3 length: 14 amino acids. Here the CDR3 DNA reads TGTGCCAGCAGCCAAACCGGGCAGATCTACGAGCAGTACTTC. Protein: CASSQTGQIYEQYF.

The J gene is TRBJ2-7, the V gene TRBV9; 7 nucleotides match TRBD2. The CDR3 has 14 amino acids. Unmatched junction bases numbered 6, after V lost 2 bases and J lost 4 bases. In germline, CDR1 is SGDLS, CDR2 YYNGEE. CDR3 protein: CASSVAGELYEQYF. CDR3 coding DNA: TGTGCCAGCAGCGTGGCGGGAGAACTGTACGAGCAGTACTTC.

This clone was seen just once. The rearrangement links TRBV29-1 to TRBJ2-3; the match to TRBD2 covers 7 bases. The CDR3 has 15 amino acids. V shed 2 bases, J shed 11 bases, and the junction held 16 bases outside the gene matches. Germline CDR1 is SQVTM and CDR2 is ANQGSEA. CDR3 in amino acids: CSVEQESRMGGEQYF. CDR3 DNA sequence: TGCAGCGTTGAACAGGAATCCCGCATGGGGGGGGAGCAGTATTTT.

V gene TRBV30 combines with J gene TRBJ2-1; D is undetermined. The CDR3 has 11 amino acids. Germline CDR1 is GTSNPN and CDR2 is SVGIG (reference sequence). Trimming stripped 5 bases from V and 8 bases from J, with 10 bases between. This CDR3 reads CAWGKFHEQFF. DNA of the CDR3: TGTGCCTGGGGAAAGTTCCATGAGCAGTTCTTC. The variable domain in full, with the rest retrieved from reference TRBV30 and TRBJ2-1, is SQTIHQWPATLVQPVGSPLSLECTVEGTSNPNLYWYRQAAGRGLQLLFYSVGIGQISSEVPQNLSASRPQDRQFILSSKKLLLSDSGFYLCAWGKFHEQFFGPGTRLTVL.